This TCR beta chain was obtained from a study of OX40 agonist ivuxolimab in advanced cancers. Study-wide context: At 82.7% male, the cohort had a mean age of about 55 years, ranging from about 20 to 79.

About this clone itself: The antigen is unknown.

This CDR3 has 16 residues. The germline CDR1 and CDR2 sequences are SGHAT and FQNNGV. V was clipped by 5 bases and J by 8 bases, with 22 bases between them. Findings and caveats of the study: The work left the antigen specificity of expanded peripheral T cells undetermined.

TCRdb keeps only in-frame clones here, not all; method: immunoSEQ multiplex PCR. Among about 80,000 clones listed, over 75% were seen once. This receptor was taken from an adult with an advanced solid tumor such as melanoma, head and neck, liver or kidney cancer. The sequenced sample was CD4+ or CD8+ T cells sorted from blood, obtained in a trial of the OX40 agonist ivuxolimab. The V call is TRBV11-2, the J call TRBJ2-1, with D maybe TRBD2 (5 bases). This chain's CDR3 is CASSRVDFPLRDEQFF. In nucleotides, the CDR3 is TGTGCCAGCAGCCGAGTAGACTTCCCGTTGAGGGATGAGCAGTTCTTC. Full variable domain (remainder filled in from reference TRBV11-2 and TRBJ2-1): EAGVAQSPRYKIIEKRQSVAFWCNPISGHATLYWYQQILGQGPKLLIQFQNNGVVDDSQLPKDRFSAERLKGVDSTLKIQPAKLEDSAVYLCASSRVDFPLRDEQFFGPGTRLTVL.